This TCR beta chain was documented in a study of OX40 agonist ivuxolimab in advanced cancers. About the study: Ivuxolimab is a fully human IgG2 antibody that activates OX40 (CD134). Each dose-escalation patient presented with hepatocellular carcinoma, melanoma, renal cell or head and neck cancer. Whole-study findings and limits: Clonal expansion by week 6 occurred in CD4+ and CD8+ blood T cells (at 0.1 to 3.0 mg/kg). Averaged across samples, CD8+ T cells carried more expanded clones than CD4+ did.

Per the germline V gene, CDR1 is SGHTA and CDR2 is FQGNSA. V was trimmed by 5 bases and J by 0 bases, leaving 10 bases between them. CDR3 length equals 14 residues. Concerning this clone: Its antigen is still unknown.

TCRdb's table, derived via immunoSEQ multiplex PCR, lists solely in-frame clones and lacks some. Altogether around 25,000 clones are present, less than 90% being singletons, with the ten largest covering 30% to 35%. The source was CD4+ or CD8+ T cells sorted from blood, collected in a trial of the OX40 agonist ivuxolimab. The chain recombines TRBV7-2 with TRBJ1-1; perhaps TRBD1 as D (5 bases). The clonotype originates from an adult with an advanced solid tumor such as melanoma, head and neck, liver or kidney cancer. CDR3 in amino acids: CASSPEGLNTEAFF. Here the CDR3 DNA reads TGTGCCAGCAGCCCAGAGGGGCTGAACACTGAAGCTTTCTTT.